This TCR beta chain was sequenced during a study of T cells in Graves' hyperthyroidism and ophthalmopathy. This CDR3 comprises 13 residues. Germline CDR1 GTSNPN, CDR2 SVGIG (reference sequence). The V and J ends lost 0 bases and 0 bases respectively, with 5 bases between them. Broader study findings: Ophthalmopathy, which appeared later, was predicted by the model a median approximately six months before onset. Most thyroid clonotypes that were expanded above 0.001 also turned up in blood.

This clonotype was counted at least ten times. Its antigen is not identified. Clinical symptoms, serum thyroxine and TRAb, thyroid ultrasound and orbital computed tomography were used for the diagnoses. The TCR beta CDR3 regions underwent amplification using RNA transcripts as the source. Initially, a first-round RT-PCR of the TCR CDR3 employed the HTBI primer set. Each CDR3 protein is one row after TCRdb ran MiXCR on the multiplex PCR reads. The top ten clones hold more than 25% of a sample with a few hundred thousand distinct CDR3 sequences, 20% of them seen once. The sequenced sample consisted of blood. This sequence originates from a man younger than 30 with Graves' hyperthyroidism. This rearrangement joins TRBV30 to TRBJ1-1; D uncertain. The DNA for the CDR3 is TGTGCCTGGAGTGTACAGATGAACACTGAAGCTTTCTTT. Protein product: CAWSVQMNTEAFF.